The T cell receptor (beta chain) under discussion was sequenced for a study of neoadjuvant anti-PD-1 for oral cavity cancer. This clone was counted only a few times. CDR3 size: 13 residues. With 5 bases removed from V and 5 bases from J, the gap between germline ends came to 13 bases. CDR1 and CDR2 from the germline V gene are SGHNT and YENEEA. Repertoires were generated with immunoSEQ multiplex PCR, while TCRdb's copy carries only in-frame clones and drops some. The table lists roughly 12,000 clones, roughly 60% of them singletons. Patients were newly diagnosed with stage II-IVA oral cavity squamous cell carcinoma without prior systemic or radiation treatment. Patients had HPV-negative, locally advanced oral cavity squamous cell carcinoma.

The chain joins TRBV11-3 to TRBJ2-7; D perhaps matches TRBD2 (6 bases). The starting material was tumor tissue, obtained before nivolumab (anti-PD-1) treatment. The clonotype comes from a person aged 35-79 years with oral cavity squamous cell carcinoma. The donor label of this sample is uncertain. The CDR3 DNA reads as TGTGCCAGCAGCGGGCTGGAGGGGCACGAGCAGTACTTC. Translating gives CASSGLEGHEQYF.